This TCR beta chain came from a study of T-cell reconstitution after alpha-beta-depleted transplantation in children. Findings of the study overall: A year had passed since transplant, and T-cell counts and diversity by then came mostly from newly produced T cells. Reportedly, roughly two months post-transplant, alpha-beta T cells arose from several hundred expanded graft clones.

It was with unique molecular identifiers that the TCRbeta library was prepared. Each CDR3 protein is one row after TCRdb ran MiXCR on the PCR reads. This table has 300,000 or so distinct CDR3 sequences, roughly 25% appearing once. Worth noting for this clonotype: Its antigen remains unknown.

The CDR3 spans 14 residues. The germline V gene has CDR1 MNHEY and CDR2 SVGAGI. Between the trimmed V and J ends, which lost 0 bases and 6 bases, there was a span of 8 bases. This TCR derives from a male patient younger than 18 who had a stem cell transplant for acute lymphoblastic leukemia, so the T cells may come from the graft donor. The J gene is TRBJ2-2, the V gene TRBV6-5, with a tentative D call TRBD1 (5 bases). Sequences were derived from PBMCs, mostly from graft donor cells, sampled 180 days after TCRalphabeta/CD19-depleted stem cell transplant. DNA for the CDR3: TGTGCCAGCAGTTACTCGAAGGGGTCCGGGGAGCTGTTTTTT. It translates to CASSYSKGSGELFF.